The 20 T cell receptor beta chains below all came from one sample that was sequenced in a study of cytomegalovirus exposure and HLA in healthy donors. The PCR was carried out with 60 Vbeta primers and 13 Jbeta primers. Measured with immunoSEQ multiplex PCR; TCRdb has only the in-frame clones, and not every one. The data hold approximately 160,000 clones, with roughly 79% observed a single time. The specimen sequenced was PBMCs. The receptors originated from a male donor in good health and CMV-seropositive.

The chain carries TRBV6-5 and TRBJ2-7, with 7 bases fitting TRBD2. Germline V gene data show CDR1 as MNHEY and CDR2 as SVGAGI. The CDR3 covers 11 residues. J lost 4 bases, V lost 8 bases, and 2 bases had no gene match. CDR3 bases: TGTGCCAGCGGGGGGGAATACGAGCAGTACTTC. Its protein product is CASGGEYEQYF.

This sequence joins TRBV5-1 and TRBJ2-3, with TRBD1 matching over 7 bases. Trimming at V came to 0 bases and at J to 2 bases, leaving 6 bases not matched to a gene. Germline V gene lookup returns CDR1 SGHRS and CDR2 YFSETQ. This CDR3 contains 16 residues. The CDR3 DNA reads TGCGCCAGCAGCTTGGGGGACAGAGGAACCACAGATACGCAGTATTTT. Translating gives CASSLGDRGTTDTQYF. Full variable domain (outside the CDR3, taken from reference TRBV5-1 and TRBJ2-3): KAGVTQTPRYLIKTRGQQVTLSCSPISGHRSVSWYQQTPGQGLQFLFEYFSETQRNKGNFPGRFSGRQFSNSRSEMNVSTLELGDSALYLCASSLGDRGTTDTQYFGPGTRLTVL.

The rearrangement links TRBV7-2 to TRBJ1-5; 9 positions match TRBD1. The germline CDR1 and CDR2 sequences are SGHTA and FQGNSA. CDR3 length equals 15 residues. The junction had 5 bases not matched to a gene; V was cut back by 4 bases and J by 4 bases. This CDR3 reads CASSYGTGFNQPQHF. CDR3 sequence (DNA): TGTGCCAGCAGCTACGGGACAGGGTTTAATCAGCCCCAGCATTTT. Based on the CDR3 plus reference TRBV7-2 and TRBJ1-5, the full variable domain is GAGVSQSPSNKVTEKGKDVELRCDPISGHTALYWYRQSLGQGLEFLIYFQGNSAPDKSGLPSDRFSAERTGGSVSTLTIQRTQQEDSAVYLCASSYGTGFNQPQHFGDGTRLSIL.

The V gene is TRBV4-1, the J gene TRBJ1-1, with a weak D call TRBD1 (6 bases). The CDR3 loop spans 18 amino acids. V lost 0 bases and J lost 2, with 19 bases in between. Per the germline V gene, CDR1 is MGHRA and CDR2 is YSYEKL. CDR3 coding DNA: TGCGCCAGCAGCCAAGAGAGCCGAGTGGGCAGGGGAAACACTGAAGCTTTCTTT. Translating it yields CASSQESRVGRGNTEAFF.

This clone appeared a few times. The CDR3 loop is CASSFGQNQPQHF. In DNA form, the CDR3 reads TGTGCCAGCAGTTTTGGACAGAATCAGCCCCAGCATTTT. The chain employs TRBV6-5 and TRBJ1-5, with D possibly matching TRBD1 (6 bases). With 4 bases removed from V and 4 bases from J, the gap between germline ends came to 8 bases. CDR3 length equals 13 residues. CDR1 is MNHEY, CDR2 SVGAGI, per germline.

The chain links TRBV27 to TRBJ2-7; a weak D match, TRBD1 (5 bases). The length of the CDR3 is 14 residues. Trimming shortened V by 6 bases and J by 2 bases, and 14 bases separated the two germline ends. CDR1 and CDR2 from the germline V gene are MNHEY and SMNVEV (reference sequence). This CDR3 is CASSLRPGTYEQYF. CDR3 bases: TGTGCCAGCAGCCTACGGCCAGGGACCTACGAGCAGTACTTC.

The chain employs TRBV5-5 and TRBJ1-1; D possibly corresponds to TRBD1 (5 bases). CDR1 SGHKS and CDR2 YYEKEE come from the germline V gene (reference sequence). The CDR3 contains 13 residues. Between the trimmed V and J ends, which lost 4 bases and 4 bases, there was a span of 11 bases. CDR3 residues: CASSGTATTEAFF. CDR3 in DNA: TGTGCCAGCAGCGGGACTGCGACCACTGAAGCTTTCTTT.

This clone has more than one count but fewer than ten. This chain connects TRBV6-5 to TRBJ1-4, with TRBD1 matching over 8 bases. The CDR3 loop spans 13 amino acids. V shed 6 bases, J shed 6 bases, and the junction held 3 bases outside the gene matches. CDR1 is MNHEY, CDR2 SVGAGI, per germline. The CDR3 sequence is CASSWTGYEKLFF. In DNA, the CDR3 is TGTGCCAGCAGCTGGACAGGGTATGAAAAACTGTTTTTT.

The gene calls are TRBV6-5 and TRBJ1-1; the D gene is possibly TRBD1 (5 bases). This CDR3 has 15 amino acids. The V gene lost 5 bases and the J gene lost 1 base, with 14 bases spanning the gap. Germline values: CDR1 MNHEY, CDR2 SVGAGI. CDR3 nucleotides: TGTGCCAGCAGTGCTCAGGGCACAGGGAACACTGAAGCTTTCTTT. Protein sequence: CASSAQGTGNTEAFF.

The V gene is TRBV4-2, the J gene TRBJ2-3; D possibly corresponds to TRBD2 (6 bases). This CDR3 comprises 17 residues. V lost 0 bases and J lost 0, with 13 bases in between. Germline CDR1 and CDR2: LGHNA and YNFKEQ. The CDR3 DNA follows: TGTGCCAGCAGCCAAGATTCCACCGGGGGTAGCACAGATACGCAGTATTTT. It encodes CASSQDSTGGSTDTQYF.

This clone was seen only once. This chain connects TRBV2 to TRBJ2-5; TRBD2 agrees at 7 bases. Germline loops: CDR1 SNHLY, CDR2 FYNNEI. The V and J ends lost 6 bases and 3 bases, in that order; junction bases with no gene match: 7. CDR3 size: 14 residues. The CDR3 is CASRDFGREETQYF. The CDR3 DNA is TGTGCCAGCAGGGATTTTGGGAGGGAAGAGACCCAGTACTTC.

The sample holds one count of this clone. V and J are TRBV7-9 and TRBJ1-4; D is perhaps TRBD1 (5 bases). Germline V gene lookup returns CDR1 SEHNR and CDR2 FQNEAQ (reference sequence). There are 15 residues in the CDR3. V lost 6 bases and J lost 5, with 16 bases in between. The CDR3 nucleotides are TGTGCCAGCAGACGACAGCCCGGGGGAAATGAAAAACTGTTTTTT. Amino acid sequence: CASRRQPGGNEKLFF.

The rearrangement links TRBV12-5 to TRBJ1-2, with D tentatively TRBD1 (6 bases). This CDR3 is built from 16 residues. From germline, CDR1 is LGHNT and CDR2 FRNRAP. V dropped 4 bases and J dropped 8 bases, with 23 bases sitting between them. The CDR3 protein is CASGWWGGESKEGYTF. Written as DNA, the CDR3 is TGTGCTAGTGGTTGGTGGGGGGGCGAAAGTAAGGAGGGCTACACCTTC.

The chain couples TRBV6-1 to TRBJ1-5; 10 bases align to TRBD1. The germline V gene has CDR1 MNHNS and CDR2 SASEGT. The CDR3 runs to 14 residues. The junction had 6 bases not matched to a gene; V was cut back by 7 bases and J by 6 bases. In DNA form, the CDR3 reads TGTGCCAGCAAGGACAGGGGGGAGAGTCAGCCCCAGCATTTT. This encodes CASKDRGESQPQHF.

This clone was counted once. This sequence joins TRBV2 and TRBJ2-5; a possible D gene is TRBD2 (6 bases). The germline V gene encodes CDR1 SNHLY and CDR2 FYNNEI. CDR3 length: 14 residues. The germline V and J ends were trimmed by 7 bases and 11 bases, with 23 bases remaining between them. The CDR3 nucleotides read TGTGCCAGCACCTTAGGATTTGGGACGGGAGAGCAGTACTTC. As protein: CASTLGFGTGEQYF. Full variable domain (missing parts from reference TRBV2 and TRBJ2-5): EPEVTQTPSHQVTQMGQEVILRCVPISNHLYFYWYRQILGQKVEFLVSFYNNEISEKSEIFDDQFSVERPDGSNFTLKIRSTKLEDSAMYFCASTLGFGTGEQYFGPGTRLLVL.

V gene TRBV6-6 combines with J gene TRBJ1-1; D might be TRBD1 (5 bases). CDR1 MNHNY and CDR2 SVGAGI come from the germline V gene (reference sequence). V lost 2 bases to trimming and J lost 4 bases, with 11 bases between them. This CDR3 contains 14 residues. CDR3 DNA: TGTGCCAGCAGTTACGGGGGGGTGGGCACTGAAGCTTTCTTT. Translation: CASSYGGVGTEAFF.

This chain connects TRBV7-8 to TRBJ1-2, with no clear D. Trimming pared 5 bases from V and 0 bases from J, leaving 13 bases between. The CDR3 sequence is 15 residues long. Germline V lookup: CDR1 SGHVS, CDR2 FQNEAQ. The CDR3 loop is CASSPRALSNYGYTF. The CDR3 bases are TGTGCCAGCAGCCCCCGTGCACTATCTAACTATGGCTACACCTTC.

The CDR3 spells CASSLDRGDYGYTF. CDR3 nucleotide sequence: TGCGCCAGCAGCTTGGACAGGGGAGACTATGGCTACACCTTC. The genes are TRBV5-1 and TRBJ1-2, with 7 bases lining up with TRBD1. The junction had 2 bases not matched to a gene; V was cut back by 0 bases and J by 3 bases. Germline assignment: CDR1 SGHRS and CDR2 YFSETQ. The CDR3 is 14 residues long.

The rearrangement uses TRBV15 and TRBJ2-2; 12 bases are a match to TRBD2. V lost 3 bases, J lost 9 bases, and 8 bases stayed unmatched. Germline CDR1 and CDR2: LNHNV and YYDKDF (reference sequence). CDR3 size: 16 residues. Written as DNA, the CDR3 is TGTGCCACCAGCAGGGCTAGCGGGGGGGCCTTATGGGAGCTGTTTTTT. Its translation: CATSRASGGALWELFF.

V gene TRBV9 combines with J gene TRBJ2-1; TRBD2 might be the D (5 bases). Germline V gives CDR1 SGDLS, CDR2 YYNGEE. V lost 2 bases to trimming and J lost 9 bases, with 12 bases between them. The CDR3 is 13 amino acids. CDR3 amino acids: CASSVFLGGEQFF. The CDR3 DNA reads as TGTGCCAGCAGCGTCTTCCTCGGAGGTGAGCAGTTCTTC.